This TCR beta chain was identified during a study of T cells in Graves' hyperthyroidism and ophthalmopathy (dated 2019 in TCRdb). About the investigation overall: Peripheral blood samples were taken at the time of initial diagnosis, prior to any treatment. To identify TCR V-J signatures that set the groups apart, the researchers used a discovery cohort of 100 or so patients, made up of under 45 with Graves' ophthalmopathy and 55 to 65 with stable Graves' hyperthyroidism. An independent validation cohort of around 20 hyperthyroidism patients and 17 patients who later progressed to ophthalmopathy tested prospective prediction of ophthalmopathy. For training and testing, the 110 or so patients in the discovery cohort were randomly divided in a 7:3 ratio. The study also compared thyroid tissue and blood T-cell repertoires from more than 5 Graves' hyperthyroidism patients. Once sampling was done, hyperthyroidism patients were given methimazole at a starting dose of 30 mg daily, whereas ophthalmopathy patients were given high-dose intravenous methylprednisolone. The paper describes TCR Vbeta CDR3 sequencing of 130 to 150 peripheral blood samples, made up of 43 ophthalmopathy patients, 70 to 75 hyperthyroidism patients and 17 progressor patients.

The TCR beta CDR3 regions were amplified from RNA transcripts. For the first round of RT-PCR on the TCR CDR3, the HTBI primer set was used together with the Qiagen OneStep RT-PCR kit. A second multiplex PCR round built the libraries, followed by size selection and purification. The libraries were sequenced on an Illumina HiSeq2000 using paired-end 100 bp reads. On the authors' methods: SOAPnuke was used to process the raw data, with reads discarded if the reads contained adapters or uncalled bases, had a mean Phred below 15, or lacked an exact constant-primer or identifier match. High-quality paired reads were merged with COPE v1.2.5, and unique nucleotide sequences were defined as clonotypes. MiTCR v1.1 was used to align the clonotypes against IMGT TRBV, TRBD and TRBJ reference segments. The analysis included only V-J combinations with a frequency above 0.0001, which together covered around 99% of the repertoires. A TCS score was defined as the ratio between F50 (clonal expansion) and ExV (chaos), using BLOSUM62-based TCRdist between CDR3 peptides within each V-J. Welch's t-statistics and random forest reduced fewer than 550 V-J features to 10 to 15, which were used in a naive Bayes classifier (R e1071). TCRdb trimmed public reads at Q25 via fastp, called clones via MiXCR and kept in-frame beta chains. Duplicate CDR3 protein sequences are folded into a single record with the most common DNA and genes. These V and J calls are TCRdb output, not the study's own analysis. This sample comprises 350,000 or so distinct CDR3 sequences, roughly 18% of them detected only once. Of the sample, roughly a sixth falls within the top ten clones.

Moderately to severely active disease, a Clinical Activity Score of at least 3, a NOSPECS grade of at least 4, and a duration under 3 months were present in ophthalmopathy patients. The study excluded patients with uncontrolled infections, other autoimmune diseases, pregnancy or lactation. Diagnoses relied on clinical symptoms, serum thyroxine and TRAb, thyroid ultrasound and orbital computed tomography. Ficoll-Paque density gradient centrifugation was used to isolate PBMCs from about 10 ml of fresh peripheral blood. Trizol reagent was used to extract total RNA, and RNA quality was then checked on an Agilent 2100 Bioanalyzer. Study-level results and caveats: Most expanded thyroid clonotypes (frequency above 0.001) were also found in blood, which suggests that blood repertoires may mirror thyroid immune responses. In cross-validation, a model built on a 13 V-J signature told ophthalmopathy apart from stable hyperthyroidism with approximately 90% sensitivity and roughly 81% specificity, and in testing the same model reached 80%/75%. During validation, the model predicted progression to ophthalmopathy a median of about 6.3 months ahead of onset, with almost 71% sensitivity and about 72% specificity. No statistical method was used to fix the sample size in advance, and group allocation was not hidden from the investigators.

Ten or more counts support this clonotype. The specificity of this receptor is unknown. Base qualities are missing; no much larger clone stands one base away. Clipping removes 1 base from V and 1 base from J, with 7 as the unmatched junction base count. In the germline V gene (reference sequence), CDR1 corresponds to WNHNN and CDR2 to SYGVQD. The CDR3 runs 17 amino acids, cysteine and phenylalanine included. The read is trimmed to its CDR3 DNA, 51 bases read in frame from base 1. The receptor's source is a woman aged 40 to 50 with Graves' ophthalmopathy. This sequence uses TRBV10-1 and TRBJ2-7; 10 of the junction bases match TRBD1. The sample comprised blood. DNA sequence: TGCGCCAGCAGTGAGTACCAACCGGGACAGGGGTCCTACGAGCAGTACTTC. It translates as CASSEYQPGQGSYEQYF.